This T cell receptor (beta chain) stems from a study of blood T cell repertoires in COVID-19. Whole-study context: Whether acute or convalescent, the COVID-19 samples came from the United States, Italy and Spain. PBMCs, B-cell-depleted T cells, or T cells were the source of the cDNA or gDNA that made up the material.

Clones were sequenced by immunoSEQ multiplex PCR, and TCRdb holds only the in-frame ones, with some missing. The data show fewer than 250,000 clones, around 86% seen once. Trimming took off 4 bases at V and 5 bases at J, with 3 bases between the two ends. This CDR3 comprises 11 residues. Participant reports of clinical history set cohort assignment. The V call is TRBV12-3 or TRBV12-4, the J call TRBJ1-5; D unresolved. Sequences were obtained from PBMCs or T cells enriched from blood (not recorded which). The sequence was obtained from a man aged 25 to 40 in a cohort exposed to, infected with or recovered from COVID-19 (not recorded which). The CDR3 is CASSSYQPQHF. Written as DNA, the CDR3 is TGTGCCAGCAGTTCATATCAGCCCCAGCATTTT.